This TCR beta chain was recorded in a study of regulatory T cells in long-lasting Graves disease. This clonotype came up many times. Time point of the sample: persistent/refractory GD, antithyroid drugs over 5 years with positive TRAb. Researchers made the TCR library from RNA that was extracted from PBMCs. Sequencing libraries for TCR beta were prepared with iRepertoire HTBI primers and Arm-PCR of CDR3 regions. TCRdb analysed the multiplex PCR reads with MiXCR anew, one entry per CDR3 protein. Among approximately 400,000 distinct CDR3 sequences, about 20% were seen once, and the ten largest hold about a fifth. This material consisted of peripheral blood mononuclear cells (PBMCs), taken when the disease was refractory, from a patient treated with antithyroid drugs. This TCR came from a female donor with Graves disease.

DNA for the CDR3: TGTGCTAGTGGTTTTGGGGTCCTAACACAAGAGACCCAGTACTTC. Translation: CASGFGVLTQETQYF. This rearrangement joins TRBV12-5 to TRBJ2-5, with D unresolved. Germline-derived CDR1 and CDR2 are LGHNT and FRNRAP. The ends were cut back, 3 bases at V and 2 bases at J, with 13 bases in the middle. The CDR3 is 15 residues long. The full variable domain, in which reference TRBV12-5 and TRBJ2-5 provide the parts outside the CDR3, is DARVTQTPRHKVTEMGQEVTMRCQPILGHNTVFWYRQTMMQGLELLAYFRNRAPLDDSGMPKDRFSAEMPDATLATLKIQPSEPRDSAVYFCASGFGVLTQETQYFGPGTRLLVL.